This entry features one TCR beta chain sequence. Its antigen is still unknown. No much larger clonotype is one base removed from it; base qualities were not supplied. Taken from roughly 1.8-3.8 cm away from the tumor, the adjacent normal breast tissue was rinsed with PBS and kept in prechilled RNAlater. Because normal breast tissue has high lipid content and low cell density, getting sufficient DNA from normal breast tissue often required about 100-310 mg of tissue. The study profiled bulk TCR beta-chain repertoires in matched peripheral blood, tumor and adjacent normal breast tissue taken from some 17 patients with early-stage breast cancer. Genomic DNA was extracted with the Qiagen AllPrep DNA/RNA Mini kit. This sample is drawn from a study of early stage breast cancer tumors (TCRdb year 2017). At the level of the whole study: Of the 15 to 20 invasive breast tumors, eleven to twelve were found to be estrogen receptor-positive, progesterone receptor-positive and HER2-negative. Most of the 12 ER+/PR+/HER2- tumors were invasive ductal carcinomas, while the other four were invasive lobular carcinomas. A total of 2.5 million to 3 million templates, representing 1,097,674 unique clonotypes, were detected across all samples. On average, each sample had roughly 9.7-fold read coverage.

Study-level results and caveats: Tumors showed roughly 2.5-fold higher T cell density and higher clonality than adjacent normal breast tissue. Enriched TCRB sequences shared across patients were found to be mostly commonly generated sequences that were unlikely to play an important role in the tumor microenvironment. Bulk genomic DNA sequencing of unsorted cells missed chain pairing and functional markers such as CD4, CD8 and FOXP3. Repertoires from blood resembled normal breast more closely than tumor, and using blood as a reference for each tissue separated tumor from normal in about 85% of the 16 patients. Because the cohort was small, a breakdown by tumor subtype could not be done.

Two independent genomic DNA replicates were amplified for each sample, with approximately 0.5 ug used for blood and about 1.5 ug for tumor or normal breast. TCRB sequencing of genomic DNA was carried out with the ImmunoSeq Intro kit according to the manufacturer's instructions. For absolute quantification, the roughly 33-cycle multiplex PCR included proprietary primers along with spike-in control sequences. Single-end 150-bp reads were used to sequence an 87-bp fragment covering the CDR3 and the flanking V and J genes. Each lane of an Illumina MiSeq using version 3.0 chemistry carried seven multiplexed samples, with two replicates per sample. As for the original processing: The vendor's proprietary pipeline processed the raw data and merged both replicates into a single result for each sample. Productive rearrangements sharing the V-gene family, CDR3 amino acid sequence and J-gene segment were defined as clonotypes. To compute clonality, the normalized Shannon entropy (Pielou evenness) of TCRB abundances was subtracted from 1. To estimate T cell density, the total number of templates was divided by the input cell count, which was inferred from how much DNA went in. Recon, run with its default parameters, was used to estimate overall repertoire diversity and clonality. A clonotype was considered tumor-enriched if its abundance in tumor exceeded 0.1% and was at least 32-fold higher than its abundance in normal breast. TCRdb retrieved this table from immuneACCESS and kept in-frame rearrangements only. Not all clones are present; in checked studies, unresolved V genes account for under half, and no reason is known for the remainder. V and J calls and clone size are as listed in that table; D and trimming were resolved from the DNA. Present in this sample are some 8,100 clones, approximately 75% of which were seen just once. The ten largest clones capture 8.5% of the sample.

Taken from the germline V gene, the CDR1 and CDR2 loops are MDHEN and SYDVKM. Trimming removed 4 bases from V and 5 bases from J, leaving 17 bases between the germline ends. The CDR3 covers 15 residues, taking in both the cysteine and the phenylalanine. CDR3 DNA is the only sequence kept; it has 45 bases, read in frame from the first base. The chain uses TRBV28 and TRBJ2-5; TRBD1 could be the D gene, as 6 bases match. What was sequenced was normal breast tissue next to the tumor. The clonotype was recovered from a person aged 55-75 years with breast cancer. The nucleotide sequence is given as TGTGCCAGCAGTTCTCCCCGGACAGTGGAGGAGACCCAGTACTTC. Its translation is CASSSPRTVEETQYF.